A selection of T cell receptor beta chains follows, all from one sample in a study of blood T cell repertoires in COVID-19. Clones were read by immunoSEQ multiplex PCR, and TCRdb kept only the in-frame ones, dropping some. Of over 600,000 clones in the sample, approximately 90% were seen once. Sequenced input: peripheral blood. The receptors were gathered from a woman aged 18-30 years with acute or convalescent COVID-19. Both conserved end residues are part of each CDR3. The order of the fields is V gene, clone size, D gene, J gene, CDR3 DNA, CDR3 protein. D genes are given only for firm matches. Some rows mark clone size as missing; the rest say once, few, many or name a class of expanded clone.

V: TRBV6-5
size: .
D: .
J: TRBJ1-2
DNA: TGTGCCAGCAGGGACATTTTGGGCTATGGCTACACCTTC
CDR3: CASRDILGYGYTF

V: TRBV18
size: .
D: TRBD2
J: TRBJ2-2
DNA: TGTGCCAGCTCACCAGTCCTAGCGGGGAGGAACACCGGGGAGCTGTTTTTT
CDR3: CASSPVLAGRNTGELFF

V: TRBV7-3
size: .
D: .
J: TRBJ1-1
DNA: TGTGCCAGCAGCTTAACTGGCAGGGAAGCTTTCTTT
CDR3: CASSLTGREAFF

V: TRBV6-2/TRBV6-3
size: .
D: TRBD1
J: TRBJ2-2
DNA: TGTGCCAGCAGTGTAAACAGGGGGTCGGGCACCGGGGAGCTGTTTTTT
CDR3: CASSVNRGSGTGELFF

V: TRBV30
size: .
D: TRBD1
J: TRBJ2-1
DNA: TGTGCCTTTCGACAGGGGGCTGACAATGAGCAGTTCTTC
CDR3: CAFRQGADNEQFF

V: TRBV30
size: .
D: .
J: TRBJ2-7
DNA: TGTGCCTGGAGTCATTCCTATTCCTACGAGCAGTACTTC
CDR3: CAWSHSYSYEQYF

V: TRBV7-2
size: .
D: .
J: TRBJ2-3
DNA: TGTGCCAGCCGACCCCGGCGGCAGACAGATACGCAGTATTTT
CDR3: CASRPRRQTDTQYF

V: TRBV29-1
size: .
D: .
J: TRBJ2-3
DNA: TGCAGCGTTTTTCGACAGTGGACCACAGATACGCAGTATTTT
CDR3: CSVFRQWTTDTQYF

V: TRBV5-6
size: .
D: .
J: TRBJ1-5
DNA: TGTGCCAGCAGCTTGGCCCGGGGGACGGGCAATCAGCCCCAGCATTTT
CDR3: CASSLARGTGNQPQHF

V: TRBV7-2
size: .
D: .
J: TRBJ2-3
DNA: TGTGCCAGCAGCTTCCGACAGGGAGGAACAGATACGCAGTATTTT
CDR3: CASSFRQGGTDTQYF

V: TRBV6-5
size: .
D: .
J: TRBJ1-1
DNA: TGTGCCAGCCTCGGGACACAGAACACTGAAGCTTTCTTT
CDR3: CASLGTQNTEAFF

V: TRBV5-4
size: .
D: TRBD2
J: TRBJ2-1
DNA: TGTGCCAGCAGCCGTACGACTAGCGGGGGAAAGCACAATGAGCAGTTCTTC
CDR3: CASSRTTSGGKHNEQFF

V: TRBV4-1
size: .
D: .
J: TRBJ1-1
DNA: TGCGCCAGCAGCCAACTGGGGCAGGCGAACACTGAAGCTTTCTTT
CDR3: CASSQLGQANTEAFF

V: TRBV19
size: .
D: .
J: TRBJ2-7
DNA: TGTGCCATAAAACAGGGAAAAGAACCCGAGCAGTACTTC
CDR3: CAIKQGKEPEQYF

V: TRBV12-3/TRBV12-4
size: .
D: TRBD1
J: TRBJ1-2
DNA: TGTGCCAGCAGCCGGGACAGGGTATCTGGCTACACCTTC
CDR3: CASSRDRVSGYTF

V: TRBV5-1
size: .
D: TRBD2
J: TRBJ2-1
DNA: TGCGCCAGCAGCCCGGCAGCTAGCGGGAACAATGAGCAGTTCTTC
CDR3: CASSPAASGNNEQFF

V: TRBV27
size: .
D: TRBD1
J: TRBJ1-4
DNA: TGTGCCAGCAGTTTAACGGGACAGGGCCACACGGGTGAAAAACTGTTTTTT
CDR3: CASSLTGQGHTGEKLFF

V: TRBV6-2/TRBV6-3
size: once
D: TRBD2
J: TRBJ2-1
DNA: TGTGCCAGCAGTTTTTTATTGGGACTAGCCTACAATGAGCAGTTCTTC
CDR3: CASSFLLGLAYNEQFF

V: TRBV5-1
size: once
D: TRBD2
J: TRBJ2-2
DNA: TGCGCCAGCAGCTTAAACCCGGGGGGGAACACCGGGGAGCTGTTTTTT
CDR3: CASSLNPGGNTGELFF

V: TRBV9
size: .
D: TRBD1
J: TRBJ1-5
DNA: TGTGCCAGCAGCGGAAGGGTCAAACAGGGGCGGCCCCAGCATTTT
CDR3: CASSGRVKQGRPQHF

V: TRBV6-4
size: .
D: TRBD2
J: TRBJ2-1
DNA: TGTGCCAGCAGACTAGCGGGGGGGATCTTATACAATGAGCAGTTCTTC
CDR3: CASRLAGGILYNEQFF

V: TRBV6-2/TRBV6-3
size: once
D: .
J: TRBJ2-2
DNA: TGTGCCAGCAGTAATCACGGGGGGCGGAGGACCGGGGAGCTGTTTTTT
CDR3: CASSNHGGRRTGELFF

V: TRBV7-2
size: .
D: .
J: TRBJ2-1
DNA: TGTGCCAGCAGCTGGGCGGGGTACAATGAGCAGTTCTTC
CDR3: CASSWAGYNEQFF

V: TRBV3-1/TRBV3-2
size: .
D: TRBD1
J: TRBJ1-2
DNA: TGTGCCAGCAGCCGACGGGGACAGGGGCGTAATGGCTACACCTTC
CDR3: CASSRRGQGRNGYTF

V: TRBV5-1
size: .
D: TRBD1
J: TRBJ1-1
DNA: TGCGCCAGCAGCTTGGGGGGACAGAGGAACACTGAAGCTTTCTTT
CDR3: CASSLGGQRNTEAFF

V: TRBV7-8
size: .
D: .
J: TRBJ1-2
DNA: TGTGCCAGCAGCTTCGGGACTGACTATGGCTACACCTTC
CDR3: CASSFGTDYGYTF

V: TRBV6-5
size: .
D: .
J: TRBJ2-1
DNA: TGTGCCAGCCGACAGAAAGCCTACAATGAGCAGTTCTTC
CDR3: CASRQKAYNEQFF

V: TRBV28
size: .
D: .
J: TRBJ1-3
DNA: TGTGCCAGCACCCCCGACAGTCCTGGAAACACCATATATTTT
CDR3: CASTPDSPGNTIYF

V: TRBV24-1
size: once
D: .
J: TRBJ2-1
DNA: TGTGCCACCAGTGATTACACAAATGAGCAGTTCTTC
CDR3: CATSDYTNEQFF

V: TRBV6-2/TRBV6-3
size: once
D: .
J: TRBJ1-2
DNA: TGTGCCAGCAGTCGACAGGCCTATGGCTACACCTTC
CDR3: CASSRQAYGYTF

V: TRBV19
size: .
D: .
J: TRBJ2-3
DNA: TGTGCCAGTAGTATCTCCGGAGGGGCCCCCACAGATACGCAGTATTTT
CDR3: CASSISGGAPTDTQYF

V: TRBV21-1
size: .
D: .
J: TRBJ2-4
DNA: TGTGCCAGCAGCGGCCTACCGGGACAGGATCACAAAAACATTCAGTACTTC
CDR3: CASSGLPGQDHKNIQYF

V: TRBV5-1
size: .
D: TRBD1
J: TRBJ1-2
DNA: TGCGCCAGCAGCCCGGGGACAGGGGGGGATGGCTACACCTTC
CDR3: CASSPGTGGDGYTF

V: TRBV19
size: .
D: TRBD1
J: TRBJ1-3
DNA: TGTGCCAGTAGTAACCCCGGACAGGCGACGGGAAACACCATATATTTT
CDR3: CASSNPGQATGNTIYF

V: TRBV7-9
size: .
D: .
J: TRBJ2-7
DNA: TGTGCCAGCACCCAGGCCGGTTACGAGCAGTACTTC
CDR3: CASTQAGYEQYF

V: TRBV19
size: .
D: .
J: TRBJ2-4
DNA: TGTGCCAGTAGTCCAGGCAAAATAGCCAAAAACATTCAGTACTTC
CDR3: CASSPGKIAKNIQYF

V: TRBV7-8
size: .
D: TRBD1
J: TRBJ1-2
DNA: TGTGCCAGCAGCTTAATGACAGGGACTTATGGCTACACCTTC
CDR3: CASSLMTGTYGYTF

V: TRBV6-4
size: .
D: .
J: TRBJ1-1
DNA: TGTGCCAGCAGTGAGAGGACAGAGGACACTGAAGCTTTCTTT
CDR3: CASSERTEDTEAFF

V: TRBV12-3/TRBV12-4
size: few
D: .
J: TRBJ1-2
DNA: TGTGCCAGCAGTTTAGCAGGGGGCTATGGCTACACCTTC
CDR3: CASSLAGGYGYTF

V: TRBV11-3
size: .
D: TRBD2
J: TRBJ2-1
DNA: TGTGCCAGCAGCTCTCGTAGCGGGGCGAGCTCCTACAATGAGCAGTTCTTC
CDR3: CASSSRSGASSYNEQFF

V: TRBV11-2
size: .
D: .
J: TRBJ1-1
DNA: TGTGCCAGCAGCTCACCACCAAAGGGGGGGGAAGCTTTCTTT
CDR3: CASSSPPKGGEAFF

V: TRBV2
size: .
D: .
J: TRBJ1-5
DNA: TGTGCCAGCATGACGGAGAACGGGGTTAATCAGCCCCAGCATTTT
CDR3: CASMTENGVNQPQHF

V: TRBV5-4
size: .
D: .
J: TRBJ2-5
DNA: TGTGCCAGCAGCTGGGGGAGGTACCAAGAGACCCAGTACTTC
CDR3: CASSWGRYQETQYF

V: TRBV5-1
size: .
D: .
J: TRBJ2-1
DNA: TGCGCCAGCAGCTTGGGGGCCTCTTTTTACAATGAGCAGTTCTTC
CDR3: CASSLGASFYNEQFF

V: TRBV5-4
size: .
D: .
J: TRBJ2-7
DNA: TGTGCCAGCAGCTTGGGAAGGGGTGGACACGAGCAGTACTTC
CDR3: CASSLGRGGHEQYF

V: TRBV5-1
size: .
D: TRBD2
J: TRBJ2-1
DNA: TGCGCCAGCAGCTTGCCAGCTAGCGGGGGGCACAATGAGCAGTTCTTC
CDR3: CASSLPASGGHNEQFF

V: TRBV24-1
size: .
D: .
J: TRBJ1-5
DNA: TGTGCCACCAGTGACCAGGGTTGGGATCAGCCCCAGCATTTT
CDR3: CATSDQGWDQPQHF

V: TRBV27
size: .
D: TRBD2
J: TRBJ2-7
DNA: TGTGCCACCTGGGCAGCGGGGGGGTACGAGCAGTACTTC
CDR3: CATWAAGGYEQYF

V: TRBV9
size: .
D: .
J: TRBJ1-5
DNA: TGTGCCAGCAGCCACGGGGGGTGGAATCAGCCCCAGCATTTT
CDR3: CASSHGGWNQPQHF

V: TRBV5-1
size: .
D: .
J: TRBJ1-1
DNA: TGCGCCAGCAGCTTCCGCCCGTCGGACACTGAAGCTTTCTTT
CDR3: CASSFRPSDTEAFF

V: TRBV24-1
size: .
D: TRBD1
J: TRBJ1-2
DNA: TGTGCCACCAGTGACGCCGGGACAGATTTTTTTAACTATGGCTACACCTTC
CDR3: CATSDAGTDFFNYGYTF

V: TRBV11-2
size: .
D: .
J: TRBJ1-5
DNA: TGTGCCAGCAGCTTAGATGGATCCGGGTTTAGCAATCAGCCCCAGCATTTT
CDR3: CASSLDGSGFSNQPQHF

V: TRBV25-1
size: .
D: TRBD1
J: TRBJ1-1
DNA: TGTGCCAGCAGAAAGACAGGGCTAATGGGCACTGAAGCTTTCTTT
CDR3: CASRKTGLMGTEAFF

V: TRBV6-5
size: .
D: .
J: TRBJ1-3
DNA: TGTGCCAGCAGGGCAGGTTCTAACTCTGGAAACACCATATATTTT
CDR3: CASRAGSNSGNTIYF

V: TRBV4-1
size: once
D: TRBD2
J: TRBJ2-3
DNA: TGCGCCAGCAGCCTTCTAGCGGGCACAGATACGCAGTATTTT
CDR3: CASSLLAGTDTQYF

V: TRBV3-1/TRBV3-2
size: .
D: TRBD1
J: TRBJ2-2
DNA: TGTGCCAGCAGCCAAGGACCAGGGGGCGCCGGGGAGCTGTTTTTT
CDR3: CASSQGPGGAGELFF